This T cell receptor (beta chain) was sequenced in a study of regulatory T cells in long-lasting Graves disease. In building TCR beta libraries, iRepertoire HTBI primers were used together with Arm-PCR of CDR3 regions. TCRdb re-analysed the multiplex PCR reads in MiXCR, keeping a single row per CDR3 protein. The sample has some 430,000 distinct CDR3 sequences; about 22% are singletons. Note on this clonotype: A clone one base away is much larger, so this may be a read error.

The time point was: persistent/refractory GD, antithyroid drugs over 5 years with positive TRAb. PBMC-extracted RNA yielded the TCR library. This TCR came from a female donor with Graves disease. The specimen comprised peripheral blood mononuclear cells (PBMCs), sampled when the disease was refractory, from a patient treated with antithyroid drugs.

DNA for the CDR3: TGTACCAGCAGCTCGATGGGACAGGCCTCCTACGAGCAGTACTTC. It specifies CTSSSMGQASYEQYF. The rearrangement uses TRBV11-3 and TRBJ2-7; 8 bases agree with TRBD1. The CDR3 loop spans 15 amino acids. The germline CDR1 and CDR2 sequences are SGHNT and YENEEA.